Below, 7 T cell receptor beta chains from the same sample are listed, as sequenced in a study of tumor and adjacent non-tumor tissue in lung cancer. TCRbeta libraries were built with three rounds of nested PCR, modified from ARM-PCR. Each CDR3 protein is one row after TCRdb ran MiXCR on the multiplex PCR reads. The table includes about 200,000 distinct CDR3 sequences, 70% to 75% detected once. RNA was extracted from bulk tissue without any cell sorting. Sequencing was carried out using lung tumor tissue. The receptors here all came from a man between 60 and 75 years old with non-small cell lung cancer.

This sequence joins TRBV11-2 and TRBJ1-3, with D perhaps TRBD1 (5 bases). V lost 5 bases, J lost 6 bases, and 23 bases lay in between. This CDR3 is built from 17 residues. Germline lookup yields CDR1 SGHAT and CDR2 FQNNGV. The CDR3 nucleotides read TGTGCCAGCAGCCTCACGTCTCGGGGCTCCGGTGAAAACACCATATATTTT. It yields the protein CASSLTSRGSGENTIYF.

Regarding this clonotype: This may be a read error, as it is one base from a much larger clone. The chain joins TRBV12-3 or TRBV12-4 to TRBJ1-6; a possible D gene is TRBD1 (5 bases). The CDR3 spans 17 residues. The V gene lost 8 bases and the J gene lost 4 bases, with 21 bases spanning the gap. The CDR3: CASGSSGLDSYNSPLHF. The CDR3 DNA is TGTGCCAGCGGTTCCTCAGGGCTCGACAGTTATAATTCACCCCTCCACTTT.

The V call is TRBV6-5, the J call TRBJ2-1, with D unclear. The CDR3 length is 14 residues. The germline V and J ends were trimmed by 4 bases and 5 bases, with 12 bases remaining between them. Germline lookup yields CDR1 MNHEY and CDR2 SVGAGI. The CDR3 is CASSFSNSDNEQFF. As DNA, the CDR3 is TGTGCCAGCAGTTTTTCGAACTCAGACAATGAGCAGTTCTTC.

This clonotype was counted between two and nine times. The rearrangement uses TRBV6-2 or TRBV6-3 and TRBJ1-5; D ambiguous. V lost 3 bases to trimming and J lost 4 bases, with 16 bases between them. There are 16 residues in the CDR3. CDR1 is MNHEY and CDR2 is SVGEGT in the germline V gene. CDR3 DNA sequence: TGTGCCAGCAGTTATTGGGATCCCTGGGAAAATCAGCCCCAGCATTTT. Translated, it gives CASSYWDPWENQPQHF.

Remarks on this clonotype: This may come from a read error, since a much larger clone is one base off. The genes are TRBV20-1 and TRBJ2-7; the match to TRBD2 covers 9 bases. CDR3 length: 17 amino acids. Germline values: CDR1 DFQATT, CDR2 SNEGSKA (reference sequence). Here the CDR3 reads CSARAPSSGGVSYERYF. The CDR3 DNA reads TGCAGTGCTAGAGCTCCGAGTAGCGGGGGCGTCTCCTACGAGCGGTACTTC.

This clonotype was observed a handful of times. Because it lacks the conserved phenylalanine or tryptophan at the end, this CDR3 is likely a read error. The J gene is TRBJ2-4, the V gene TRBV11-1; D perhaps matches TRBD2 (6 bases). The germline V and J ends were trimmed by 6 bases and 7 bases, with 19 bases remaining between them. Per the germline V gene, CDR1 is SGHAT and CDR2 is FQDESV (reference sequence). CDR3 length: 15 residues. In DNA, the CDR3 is TGTGCCAGCAGTGATCCGGGGGATAGGGTTAACATTCAGTACTTA. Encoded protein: CASSDPGDRVNIQYL.

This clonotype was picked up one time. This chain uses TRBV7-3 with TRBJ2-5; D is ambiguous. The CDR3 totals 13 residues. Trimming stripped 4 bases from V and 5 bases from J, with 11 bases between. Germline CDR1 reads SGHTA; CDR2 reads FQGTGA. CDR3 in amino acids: CASSSWGGETQYF. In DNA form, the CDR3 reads TGTGCCAGCAGCTCTTGGGGTGGGGAGACCCAGTACTTC.